A selection of T cell receptor beta chains follows, all from one sample in a study of cytomegalovirus exposure and HLA in healthy donors. Libraries were prepared by immunoSEQ multiplex PCR; TCRdb keeps only in-frame clonotypes and omits some of them. The sample carries 150,000 to 200,000 clones, approximately 85% recorded once. The sample taken for sequencing was PBMCs. These receptor sequences come from a young woman in good health and CMV-seronegative. CDR3s include the opening cysteine and the closing phenylalanine or tryptophan. Fields, in order: clone size, J gene, V gene, D gene, CDR3 DNA, CDR3 protein. D genes are given only for firm matches. Clone size appears in some rows only: once, few, many, or a class for an expanded clone.

clone size: NA
J gene: TRBJ2-1
V gene: TRBV4-1
D gene: NA
CDR3 DNA: TGCGCCAGCAGCCAAGGGGGGGTAGGGGTAGCGACGCATGAGCAGTTCTTC
CDR3 protein: CASSQGGVGVATHEQFF

clone size: NA
J gene: TRBJ2-7
V gene: TRBV6-1
D gene: TRBD2
CDR3 DNA: TGTGCCAGCAGTGTAGAATCTAGCGGCTCCTACGAGCAGTACTTC
CDR3 protein: CASSVESSGSYEQYF

clone size: NA
J gene: TRBJ1-5
V gene: TRBV12-5
D gene: NA
CDR3 DNA: TGTGCTAGTGGTTTTTACAATCAGCCCCAGCATTTT
CDR3 protein: CASGFYNQPQHF

clone size: NA
J gene: TRBJ1-1
V gene: TRBV18
D gene: TRBD1
CDR3 DNA: TGTGCCAGCTCACCAGGAGGGGGCGCTGAAGCTTTCTTT
CDR3 protein: CASSPGGGAEAFF

clone size: NA
J gene: TRBJ2-3
V gene: TRBV7-3
D gene: TRBD2
CDR3 DNA: TGTGCCAGCAGCCCCCGTTACGAGCGGGGGGGGCGGGGCACAGATACGCAGTATTTT
CDR3 protein: CASSPRYERGGRGTDTQYF

clone size: NA
J gene: TRBJ2-1
V gene: TRBV6-5
D gene: TRBD1
CDR3 DNA: TGTGCCAGCAGAACACCGGGGACAGGGGGCGGGGAGCAGTTCTTC
CDR3 protein: CASRTPGTGGGEQFF

clone size: NA
J gene: TRBJ2-5
V gene: TRBV10-3
D gene: TRBD2
CDR3 DNA: TGTGCCATCAGGGCGGGAGGGCCTGGTGGGGAGACCCAGTACTTC
CDR3 protein: CAIRAGGPGGETQYF

clone size: NA
J gene: TRBJ1-3
V gene: TRBV19
D gene: NA
CDR3 DNA: TGTGCCAGTACCACACAGGGTGGTGGAAACACCATATATTTT
CDR3 protein: CASTTQGGGNTIYF

clone size: NA
J gene: TRBJ1-5
V gene: TRBV4-1
D gene: NA
CDR3 DNA: TGCGCCAGCAGCCAAGATCTCGAGGGTCAGGGGTGGTGGGCCCAGCATTTT
CDR3 protein: CASSQDLEGQGWWAQHF

clone size: NA
J gene: TRBJ1-3
V gene: TRBV7-9
D gene: NA
CDR3 DNA: TGTGCCATCCCCTTACAGGGTTTCGGTGGAAACACCATATATTTT
CDR3 protein: CAIPLQGFGGNTIYF

clone size: NA
J gene: TRBJ2-7
V gene: TRBV28
D gene: TRBD2
CDR3 DNA: TGTGCCAGCAGTATACACGGCCTAGCGGGAGGGAGCTACGAGCAGTACTTC
CDR3 protein: CASSIHGLAGGSYEQYF

clone size: NA
J gene: TRBJ2-3
V gene: TRBV7-8
D gene: TRBD2
CDR3 DNA: TGTGCCAGCAGCTTATACAGCGGGGGATCGGATACGCAGTATTTT
CDR3 protein: CASSLYSGGSDTQYF

clone size: NA
J gene: TRBJ2-5
V gene: TRBV7-9
D gene: TRBD2
CDR3 DNA: TGTGCCAGCAGCTTAAGGACTAGCGGAAACCAAGAGACCCAGTACTTC
CDR3 protein: CASSLRTSGNQETQYF

clone size: NA
J gene: TRBJ1-1
V gene: TRBV27
D gene: NA
CDR3 DNA: TGTGCCAGCAGTCCCCCCCCGGGTGGAATCTCTGAAGCTTTCTTT
CDR3 protein: CASSPPPGGISEAFF

clone size: few
J gene: TRBJ1-2
V gene: TRBV7-9
D gene: TRBD1
CDR3 DNA: TGTGCCAGCAGCTTATCCGGACAGGGCGGCGATGGCTACACCTTC
CDR3 protein: CASSLSGQGGDGYTF

clone size: NA
J gene: TRBJ2-1
V gene: TRBV7-6
D gene: TRBD1
CDR3 DNA: TGTGCCAGCAGCTTCGGACAGGCCAGCTCCTACAATGAGCAGTTCTTC
CDR3 protein: CASSFGQASSYNEQFF

clone size: once
J gene: TRBJ1-2
V gene: TRBV15
D gene: TRBD1
CDR3 DNA: TGTGCCACCAGCAGACCTGACAGGGGGCCGGACTATGGCTACACCTTC
CDR3 protein: CATSRPDRGPDYGYTF

clone size: NA
J gene: TRBJ2-5
V gene: TRBV9
D gene: NA
CDR3 DNA: TGTGCCAGCGGCCGTGACGAGGAAGGCCCTGTGATGACAGGCCAAGAGACCCAGTACTTC
CDR3 protein: CASGRDEEGPVMTGQETQYF

clone size: NA
J gene: TRBJ2-1
V gene: TRBV18
D gene: TRBD1
CDR3 DNA: TGTGCCAGCTCACCTCAACTCAAGACAGGGACCTACAATGAGCAGTTCTTC
CDR3 protein: CASSPQLKTGTYNEQFF

clone size: few
J gene: TRBJ1-2
V gene: TRBV27
D gene: TRBD1
CDR3 DNA: TGTGCCAGCAGTTTAGACAGGGGTTACGGCTACACCTTC
CDR3 protein: CASSLDRGYGYTF

clone size: NA
J gene: TRBJ2-3
V gene: TRBV19
D gene: TRBD1
CDR3 DNA: TGTGCCAGTACCCCCGTGGGACAGTCTGGCACAGATACGCAGTATTTT
CDR3 protein: CASTPVGQSGTDTQYF

clone size: NA
J gene: TRBJ2-1
V gene: TRBV2
D gene: TRBD1
CDR3 DNA: TGTGCCAGCACTACAGGACAGGGGATTGAGCAGTTCTTC
CDR3 protein: CASTTGQGIEQFF

clone size: NA
J gene: TRBJ1-1
V gene: TRBV19
D gene: TRBD1
CDR3 DNA: TGTGCCAGTAGTAACAGGGGACCAGCTTTCTTT
CDR3 protein: CASSNRGPAFF

clone size: NA
J gene: TRBJ2-1
V gene: TRBV5-4
D gene: NA
CDR3 DNA: TGTGCCAGCAGATTATCATGGAGCTCCTACAATGAGCAGTTCTTC
CDR3 protein: CASRLSWSSYNEQFF

clone size: once
J gene: TRBJ2-1
V gene: TRBV5-4
D gene: TRBD1
CDR3 DNA: TGTGCCAGCAGCCCGACAGGGATGAATGAGCAGTTCTTC
CDR3 protein: CASSPTGMNEQFF

clone size: NA
J gene: TRBJ1-2
V gene: TRBV27
D gene: TRBD1
CDR3 DNA: TGTGCCAGCAGTTTAATCGGGACAGGGGGTAACTATGGCTACACCTTC
CDR3 protein: CASSLIGTGGNYGYTF

clone size: few
J gene: TRBJ1-1
V gene: TRBV18
D gene: NA
CDR3 DNA: TGTGCCAGCTCAGGGGAGGTTAGGCACACTGAAGCTTTCTTT
CDR3 protein: CASSGEVRHTEAFF

clone size: NA
J gene: TRBJ1-3
V gene: TRBV5-1
D gene: TRBD1
CDR3 DNA: TGCGCCAGCAGCTCGGACAGGAGGGGAAACACCATATATTTT
CDR3 protein: CASSSDRRGNTIYF

clone size: NA
J gene: TRBJ1-5
V gene: TRBV30
D gene: NA
CDR3 DNA: TGTGCCTGGAGTCGGACAGACAATCAGCCCCAGCATTTT
CDR3 protein: CAWSRTDNQPQHF

clone size: NA
J gene: TRBJ2-7
V gene: TRBV6-5
D gene: NA
CDR3 DNA: TGTGCCAGCACCAGAGGGGGTGTCTACGAGCAGTACTTC
CDR3 protein: CASTRGGVYEQYF

clone size: NA
J gene: TRBJ1-4
V gene: TRBV25-1
D gene: NA
CDR3 DNA: TGTGCCAGCAGTGACATTTCACGCAGCGATGAAAAACTGTTTTTT
CDR3 protein: CASSDISRSDEKLFF

clone size: NA
J gene: TRBJ2-5
V gene: TRBV13
D gene: NA
CDR3 DNA: TGTGCCAGCAGCTTTCAAAGGAGTGGTCAAGAGACCCAGTACTTC
CDR3 protein: CASSFQRSGQETQYF

clone size: NA
J gene: TRBJ1-1
V gene: TRBV10-1
D gene: NA
CDR3 DNA: TGCGCCAGCAGTAAAACACTGAACACTGAAGCTTTCTTT
CDR3 protein: CASSKTLNTEAFF

clone size: NA
J gene: TRBJ1-3
V gene: TRBV2
D gene: NA
CDR3 DNA: TGTGCCAGCAGAGAACCCCAGGCCTCCTCTGGAAACACCATATATTTT
CDR3 protein: CASREPQASSGNTIYF

clone size: NA
J gene: TRBJ1-2
V gene: TRBV10-3
D gene: TRBD1
CDR3 DNA: TGTGCCATCTTTCGGGACAGAGAGAACTATGGCTACACCTTC
CDR3 protein: CAIFRDRENYGYTF

clone size: NA
J gene: TRBJ1-2
V gene: TRBV7-9
D gene: TRBD1
CDR3 DNA: TGTGCCAGTGGACAGGGGTTTGGCTACACCTTC
CDR3 protein: CASGQGFGYTF

clone size: NA
J gene: TRBJ2-5
V gene: TRBV7-9
D gene: TRBD2
CDR3 DNA: TGTGCCAGCAGGGGATTTAGCGGGCCTAAAGGGGAGACCCAGTACTTC
CDR3 protein: CASRGFSGPKGETQYF

clone size: NA
J gene: TRBJ1-2
V gene: TRBV7-2
D gene: TRBD1
CDR3 DNA: TGTGCCAGCAGCCTTACGTACAGGGGGCCGAGTGGCTACACCTTC
CDR3 protein: CASSLTYRGPSGYTF

clone size: NA
J gene: TRBJ2-1
V gene: TRBV6-5
D gene: NA
CDR3 DNA: TGTGCCAGCAGTTACTTTTATTCTAGCGAAAATGAGCAGTTCTTC
CDR3 protein: CASSYFYSSENEQFF

clone size: NA
J gene: TRBJ2-5
V gene: TRBV18
D gene: NA
CDR3 DNA: TGTGCCAGCTCACTGGGTTTGGAGGGGGCAGGAAAGACCCAGTACTTC
CDR3 protein: CASSLGLEGAGKTQYF

clone size: NA
J gene: TRBJ1-2
V gene: TRBV7-3
D gene: TRBD1
CDR3 DNA: TGTGCCAGCAGCGCCTTACAGGGGCCCTATGGCTACACCTTC
CDR3 protein: CASSALQGPYGYTF

clone size: NA
J gene: TRBJ2-2
V gene: TRBV19
D gene: TRBD2
CDR3 DNA: TGTGCCAGTAGGCCCGGTGGGACTAGGGGCACCGGGGAGCTGTTTTTT
CDR3 protein: CASRPGGTRGTGELFF

clone size: NA
J gene: TRBJ1-2
V gene: TRBV18
D gene: TRBD1
CDR3 DNA: TGTGCCAGCTCACCACAGGAGACAGGGGGCAACTATGGCTACACCTTC
CDR3 protein: CASSPQETGGNYGYTF

clone size: NA
J gene: TRBJ2-1
V gene: TRBV5-4
D gene: TRBD2
CDR3 DNA: TGTGCCAGCAGCCGGGGGGGAAATGAGCAGTTCTTC
CDR3 protein: CASSRGGNEQFF

clone size: NA
J gene: TRBJ1-1
V gene: TRBV4-2
D gene: NA
CDR3 DNA: TGTGCCAGCAGCCAATCAGGGGCCCCGAACACTGAAGCTTTCTTT
CDR3 protein: CASSQSGAPNTEAFF

clone size: NA
J gene: TRBJ2-3
V gene: TRBV2
D gene: TRBD2
CDR3 DNA: TGTGCCAGCTTATGGGCTAGCGGGGGGGCGACAGATACGCAGTATTTT
CDR3 protein: CASLWASGGATDTQYF

clone size: NA
J gene: TRBJ1-1
V gene: TRBV4-1
D gene: NA
CDR3 DNA: TGCGCCAGCAGCCAAGATCTCCAGGGGCAGGGGTTTAACCCGAACACTGAAGCTTTCTTT
CDR3 protein: CASSQDLQGQGFNPNTEAFF

clone size: NA
J gene: TRBJ2-5
V gene: TRBV7-9
D gene: TRBD2
CDR3 DNA: TGTGCCAGCAGGTCCCTAGCGGGAGGAGGGCAAGAGACCCAGTACTTC
CDR3 protein: CASRSLAGGGQETQYF

clone size: NA
J gene: TRBJ2-2
V gene: TRBV27
D gene: TRBD2
CDR3 DNA: TGTGCCAGCAGTTTCCGCCGACTAGCGCTAGCCGGGGAGCTGTTTTTT
CDR3 protein: CASSFRRLALAGELFF